One and the same sample provided the 23 T cell receptor beta chains below, sequenced in a study of Graves' ophthalmopathy and Graves' hyperthyroidism. The TCR beta CDR3 regions underwent amplification from RNA transcripts. First-round RT-PCR used HTBI primers; second-round multiplex PCR followed. TCRdb independently ran MiXCR on the multiplex PCR reads; one entry per CDR3 protein. The sample carries 500,000 to 700,000 distinct CDR3 sequences, about 40% recorded once. Sequencing was carried out using peripheral blood or thyroid tissue (not recorded which). These receptor sequences come from an adult man with Graves' hyperthyroidism.

V usage is TRBV12-3 or TRBV12-4 and J usage is TRBJ1-4, with a tentative D call TRBD1 (5 bases). V was clipped by 6 bases and J by 4 bases, with 24 bases between them. The CDR3 consists of 18 residues. CDR3 region: CASRSGLSSGAYNEKLFF. CDR3 bases: TGTGCCAGCAGGTCGGGACTCAGCTCTGGGGCCTATAATGAAAAACTGTTTTTT.

This clonotype was observed at least ten times. The chain joins TRBV6-5 to TRBJ1-1; a weak D match, TRBD1 (5 bases). Germline assignment: CDR1 MNHEY and CDR2 SVGAGI. V shed 7 bases and J shed 0 bases, with 15 bases lying between them. The CDR3 is made up of 15 amino acids. The CDR3 is CASIPRSGVNTEAFF. DNA of the CDR3: TGTGCCAGCATACCACGTTCGGGGGTGAACACTGAAGCTTTCTTT.

The chain couples TRBV7-3 to TRBJ2-3; TRBD2 aligns across 10 bases. The J segment lost 1 base and the V segment lost 5 bases, leaving 3 bases of the junction unmatched. Per the germline V gene, CDR1 is SGHTA and CDR2 is FQGTGA. The CDR3 sequence is 15 residues long. The CDR3 region has the DNA TGTGCCAGCAGCCGAGGACTAGCGGGCACAGATACGCAGTATTTT. This translates into CASSRGLAGTDTQYF.

This clonotype was detected only once. One end of the junction is discordant with germline, which a read error may explain. The rearrangement joins TRBV7-4 to TRBJ1-6; TRBD1 aligns across 8 bases. The CDR3 sequence is 14 residues long. The germline gives CDR1 SGHVT, CDR2 SQSDAQ. CDR3 bases: TGTGCCAGCAGCCTCGGACAGGGTCCTTCAGCCCTCCACTTT. It is translated as CASSLGQGPSALHF.

This clonotype was observed a few times. The chain is built from TRBV7-9 and TRBJ2-2; the match to TRBD1 covers 12 bases. CDR1 is SEHNR, CDR2 FQNEAQ, per germline (reference sequence). Trimming cost V 4 bases and J 6 bases; bases outside gene matches: 3. There are 15 residues in the CDR3. The CDR3 here is CASSYRDRGPGELFF. The CDR3 DNA is TGTGCCAGCAGCTACCGGGACAGGGGGCCCGGGGAGCTGTTTTTT. The variable domain in full, with the rest retrieved from reference TRBV7-9 and TRBJ2-2, is DTGVSQNPRHKITKRGQNVTFRCDPISEHNRLYWYRQTLGQGPEFLTYFQNEAQLEKSRLLSDRFSAERPKGSFSTLEIQRTEQGDSAMYLCASSYRDRGPGELFFGEGSRLTVL.

The V and J genes are TRBV15 and TRBJ1-1, with D maybe TRBD1 (5 bases). The V end was cut by 0 bases, the J end by 12 bases, with 26 bases between. CDR1 is LNHNV and CDR2 is YYDKDF in the germline V gene (reference sequence). There are 17 residues in the CDR3. The CDR3: CATSRDRGTGANVLTFF. DNA for the CDR3: TGTGCCACCAGCAGAGATAGAGGGACTGGGGCCAACGTCCTGACTTTCTTT.

In regard to this clonotype: Given a much more abundant clone one base away, this may be a read error. The chain carries TRBV20-1 and TRBJ1-1; D is possibly TRBD1 (5 bases). Germline V lookup: CDR1 DFQATT, CDR2 SNEGSKA (reference sequence). The CDR3 extends over 15 amino acids. CDR3 coding DNA: TGCAGTGCTAGAGGGGGCCGAGAGGTGAACACTAAAGCTTTCTTT. Its protein is CSARGGREVNTKAFF.

This rearrangement joins TRBV9 to TRBJ2-3, with 7 bases identical to TRBD2. This CDR3 has 18 amino acids. The V gene end was trimmed by 0 bases and the J gene end by 3 bases; junction bases not matched to a gene: 13. Germline-derived CDR1 and CDR2 are SGDLS and YYNGEE. As DNA, the CDR3 is TGTGCCAGCAGCGTAGCGCCTTGGGGGGGACTGGGAACAGATACGCAGTATTTT. Its protein product is CASSVAPWGGLGTDTQYF.

Ten or more counts support this clonotype. The V and J genes are TRBV7-2 and TRBJ2-2; 7 nucleotides agree with TRBD2. The CDR3 loop spans 16 amino acids. Germline values: CDR1 SGHTA, CDR2 FQGNSA. The V and J ends lost 3 bases and 6 bases, in that order; junction bases with no gene match: 10. Here the CDR3 DNA reads TGTGCCAGCAGCTTCCGACTAGCAGTTTCTCCCGGGGAGCTGTTTTTT. It yields the protein CASSFRLAVSPGELFF.

The V gene is TRBV9, the J gene TRBJ2-7; tentatively, D is TRBD1 or TRBD2 (5 bases each). The CDR3 extends over 14 amino acids. Trimming took 4 bases from V and 1 from J, leaving 12 bases between them. The germline CDR1 and CDR2 sequences are SGDLS and YYNGEE. The CDR3 sequence is CASSRRDASYEQYF. The DNA for the CDR3 is TGTGCCAGCAGCAGACGGGACGCGTCCTACGAGCAGTACTTC. The variable domain in full, completed from reference TRBV9 and TRBJ2-7, reads DSGVTQTPKHLITATGQRVTLRCSPRSGDLSVYWYQQSLDQGLQFLIQYYNGEERAKGNILERFSAQQFPDLHSELNLSSLELGDSALYFCASSRRDASYEQYFGPGTRLTVT.

CDR3 loop: CASSVTGTSADTQYF. The CDR3 bases are TGTGCCAGCAGCGTTACCGGGACTAGCGCAGATACGCAGTATTTT. The chain joins TRBV7-2 to TRBJ2-3; 10 bases fit TRBD2. The germline gives CDR1 SGHTA, CDR2 FQGNSA. CDR3 size: 15 residues. Losses at the gene ends were 5 bases for V and 4 bases for J; bases not matched to a gene: 6.

Ten or more counts support this clonotype. The J gene is TRBJ2-7, the V gene TRBV10-2; D gene unclear. The CDR3 covers 15 residues. V shed 1 base and J shed 3 bases, with 13 bases lying between them. Germline V lookup: CDR1 WSHSY, CDR2 SAAADI. The CDR3 DNA reads TGCGCCAGCAGTGAGTTATCGGCAGCAAACTACGAGCAGTACTTC. It encodes CASSELSAANYEQYF.

The rearrangement uses TRBV28 and TRBJ2-7; 9 bases are shared with TRBD2. The junction had 8 bases not matched to a gene; V was cut back by 2 bases and J by 6 bases. Germline CDR1 MDHEN, CDR2 SYDVKM. CDR3 length equals 15 residues. The CDR3 protein is CASSLESGGYSEQYF. Written as DNA, the CDR3 is TGTGCCAGCAGTTTAGAGAGCGGGGGGTACAGCGAGCAGTACTTC.

This clonotype was found many times. The V call is TRBV7-6, the J call TRBJ1-4; a weak D match, TRBD1 (6 bases). The V and J ends lost 6 bases and 5 bases respectively, with 13 bases between them. Germline V gene lookup returns CDR1 SGHVS and CDR2 FNYEAQ. CDR3 size: 14 residues. For the CDR3, the DNA is TGTGCCAGCAGGAGAGGGACAAGCAATGAAAAACTGTTTTTT. Encoded protein: CASRRGTSNEKLFF.

This chain uses TRBV10-3 with TRBJ1-2, with 12 bases matching TRBD1. The length of the CDR3 is 17 residues. The V and J ends lost 4 bases and 2 bases, in that order; junction bases with no gene match: 8. Germline CDR1 is ENHRY and CDR2 is SYGVKD. The CDR3 protein is CAISGPGTGGANYGYTF. As DNA, the CDR3 is TGTGCCATCAGTGGACCTGGGACAGGGGGCGCCAACTATGGCTACACCTTC.

This clonotype was picked up a small number of times. This chain links TRBV7-2 with TRBJ2-3; perhaps TRBD2 as D (6 bases). In germline, CDR1 is SGHTA, CDR2 FQGNSA. Trimming took off 3 bases at V and 5 bases at J, with 18 bases between the two ends. This CDR3 spans 16 amino acids. DNA of the CDR3: TGTGCCAGCAGCTTGCTGGGAGGTAGCGGAAGAGATACGCAGTATTTT. Protein sequence: CASSLLGGSGRDTQYF.

This chain uses TRBV2 with TRBJ2-5; D may be TRBD1 (6 bases). Per germline, CDR1 SNHLY and CDR2 FYNNEI. V lost 7 bases, J lost 5 bases, and 11 bases lay in between. The CDR3 is 12 amino acids. The CDR3 region has the DNA TGTGCCAGCAACAGGGATGGGGAGACCCAGTACTTC. Its protein product is CASNRDGETQYF.

This clonotype was detected many times. The gene calls are TRBV29-1 and TRBJ2-7, with D perhaps TRBD1 (5 bases). The germline V and J ends were trimmed by 5 bases and 5 bases, with 7 bases remaining between them. In germline, CDR1 is SQVTM, CDR2 ANQGSEA. The CDR3 spans 10 residues. The CDR3 protein is CSVKGHEQYF. For the CDR3, the DNA is TGCAGCGTTAAGGGGCACGAGCAGTACTTC.

J is TRBJ2-2 and V is TRBV12-3 or TRBV12-4; D gene ambiguous. The CDR3 covers 13 residues. V lost 5 bases, J lost 6 bases, and 10 bases lay in between. CDR3 sequence reads: CASSDLLPGELFF. CDR3 DNA: TGTGCCAGCAGTGACTTACTACCCGGGGAGCTGTTTTTT.

This clonotype was detected a few times. The chain carries TRBV12-3 or TRBV12-4 and TRBJ2-3; possibly TRBD2 for D (5 bases). The V and J ends lost 1 base and 6 bases respectively, with 11 bases between them. The CDR3 loop spans 14 amino acids. The chain's CDR3 is CASSLEVAMDTQYF. As DNA, the CDR3 is TGTGCCAGCAGTTTAGAGGTAGCGATGGATACGCAGTATTTT.

This clonotype was detected ten times or more. The V call is TRBV5-1, the J call TRBJ2-7; possibly TRBD1 for D (5 bases). CDR1 SGHRS and CDR2 YFSETQ come from the germline V gene. This CDR3 comprises 13 residues. Trimming stripped 3 bases from V and 0 bases from J, with 7 bases between. Here the CDR3 reads CASSWTYSYEQYF. For the CDR3, the DNA is TGCGCCAGCAGCTGGACATACTCCTACGAGCAGTACTTC. The full variable domain, in which reference TRBV5-1 and TRBJ2-7 provide the parts outside the CDR3, is KAGVTQTPRYLIKTRGQQVTLSCSPISGHRSVSWYQQTPGQGLQFLFEYFSETQRNKGNFPGRFSGRQFSNSRSEMNVSTLELGDSALYLCASSWTYSYEQYFGPGTRLTVT.

This clonotype showed up just a few times. The chain carries TRBV24-1 and TRBJ1-5; TRBD1 is a possible D gene (6 bases). Germline V gene sequence: CDR1 KGHDR, CDR2 SFDVKD. With 2 bases removed from V and 6 bases from J, the gap between germline ends came to 19 bases. This CDR3 has 17 residues. The CDR3 DNA sequence: TGTGCCACCAGTGATTCCCTAAAGGCAGGGGCGATTCAGCCCCAGCATTTT. As protein: CATSDSLKAGAIQPQHF.

The rearrangement joins TRBV19 to TRBJ1-4; D uncertain. The germline V and J ends were trimmed by 4 bases and 4 bases, with 16 bases remaining between them. CDR3 size: 16 residues. The V gene's germline CDR1 is LNHDA and CDR2 SQIVND (reference sequence). The chain's CDR3 is CASSTTWVKLNEKLFF. The CDR3, as DNA: TGTGCCAGTAGTACGACCTGGGTGAAACTTAATGAAAAACTGTTTTTT. The variable domain in full, with the rest retrieved from reference TRBV19 and TRBJ1-4, is DGGITQSPKYLFRKEGQNVTLSCEQNLNHDAMYWYRQDPGQGLRLIYYSQIVNDFQKGDIAEGYSVSREKKESFPLTVTSAQKNPTAFYLCASSTTWVKLNEKLFFGSGTQLSVL.